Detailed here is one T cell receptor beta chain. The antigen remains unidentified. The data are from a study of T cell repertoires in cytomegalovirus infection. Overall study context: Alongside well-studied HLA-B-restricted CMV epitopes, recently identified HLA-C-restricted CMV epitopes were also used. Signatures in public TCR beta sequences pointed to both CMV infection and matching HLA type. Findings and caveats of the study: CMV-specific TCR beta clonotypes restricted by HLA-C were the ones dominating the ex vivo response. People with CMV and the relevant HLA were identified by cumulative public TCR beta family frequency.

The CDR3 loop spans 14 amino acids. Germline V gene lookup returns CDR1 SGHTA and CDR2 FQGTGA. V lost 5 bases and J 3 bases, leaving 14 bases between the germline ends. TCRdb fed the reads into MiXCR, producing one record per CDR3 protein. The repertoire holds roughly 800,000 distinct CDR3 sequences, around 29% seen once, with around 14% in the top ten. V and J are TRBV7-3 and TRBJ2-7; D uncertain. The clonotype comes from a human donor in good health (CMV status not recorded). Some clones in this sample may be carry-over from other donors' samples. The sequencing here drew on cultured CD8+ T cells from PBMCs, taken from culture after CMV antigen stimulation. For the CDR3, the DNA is TGTGCCAGCAGCCCCCGATTGGGGATCTACGAGCAGTACGTC. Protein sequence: CASSPRLGIYEQYV.